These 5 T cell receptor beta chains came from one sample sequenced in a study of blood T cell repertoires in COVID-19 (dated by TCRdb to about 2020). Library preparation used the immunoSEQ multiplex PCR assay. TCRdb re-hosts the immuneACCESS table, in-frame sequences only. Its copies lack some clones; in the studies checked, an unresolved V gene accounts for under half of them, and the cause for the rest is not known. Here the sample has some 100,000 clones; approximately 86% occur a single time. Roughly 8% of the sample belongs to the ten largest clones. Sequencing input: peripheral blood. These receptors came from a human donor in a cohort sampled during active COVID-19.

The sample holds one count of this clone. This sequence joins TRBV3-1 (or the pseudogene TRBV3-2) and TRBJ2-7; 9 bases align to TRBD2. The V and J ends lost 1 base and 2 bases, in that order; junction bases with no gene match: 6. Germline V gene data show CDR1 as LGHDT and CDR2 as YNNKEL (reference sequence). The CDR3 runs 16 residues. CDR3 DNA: TGTGCCAGCAGCCAAGGAATTAGCGGGAGCCCCTACGAGCAGTACTTC. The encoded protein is CASSQGISGSPYEQYF.

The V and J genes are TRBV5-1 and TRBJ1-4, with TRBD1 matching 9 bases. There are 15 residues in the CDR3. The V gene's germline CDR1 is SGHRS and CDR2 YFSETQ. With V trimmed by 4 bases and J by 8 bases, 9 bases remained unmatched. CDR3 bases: TGCGCCAGCAGCGAAACAGGGGGCACTACCGAAAAACTGTTTTTT. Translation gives CASSETGGTTEKLFF.

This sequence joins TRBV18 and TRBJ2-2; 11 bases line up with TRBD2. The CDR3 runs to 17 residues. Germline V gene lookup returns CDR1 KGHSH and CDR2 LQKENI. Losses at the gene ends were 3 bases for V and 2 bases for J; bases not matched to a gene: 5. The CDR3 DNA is TGTGCCAGCTCACCGGCTAGCGGGAGGATAAACACCGGGGAGCTGTTTTTT. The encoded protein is CASSPASGRINTGELFF.

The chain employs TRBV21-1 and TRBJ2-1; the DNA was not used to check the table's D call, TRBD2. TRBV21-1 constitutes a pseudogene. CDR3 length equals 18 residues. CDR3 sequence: CASSPSWGLSGRADEQFF. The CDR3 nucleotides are TGTGCCAGCAGCCCATCATGGGGTCTTAGCGGGAGAGCCGATGAGCAGTTCTTC.

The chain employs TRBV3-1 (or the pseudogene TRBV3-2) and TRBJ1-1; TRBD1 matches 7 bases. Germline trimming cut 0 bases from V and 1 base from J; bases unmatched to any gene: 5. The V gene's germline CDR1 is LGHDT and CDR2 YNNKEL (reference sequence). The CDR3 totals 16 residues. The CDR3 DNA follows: TGTGCCAGCAGCCAAGAAGGGGGCGGAGGGAACACTGAAGCTTTCTTT. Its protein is CASSQEGGGGNTEAFF.